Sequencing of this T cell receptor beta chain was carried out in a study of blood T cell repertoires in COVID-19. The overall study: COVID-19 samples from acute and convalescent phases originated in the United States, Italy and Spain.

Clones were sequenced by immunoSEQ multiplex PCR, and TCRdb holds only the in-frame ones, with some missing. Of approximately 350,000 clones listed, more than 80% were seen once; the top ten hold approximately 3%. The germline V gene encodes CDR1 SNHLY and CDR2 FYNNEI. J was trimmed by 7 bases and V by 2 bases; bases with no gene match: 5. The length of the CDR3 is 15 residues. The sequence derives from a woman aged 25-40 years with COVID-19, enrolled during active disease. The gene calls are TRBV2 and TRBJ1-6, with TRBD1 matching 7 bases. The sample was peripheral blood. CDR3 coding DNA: TGTGCCAGCAGTGAATCCGGGACAGAGAATTCACCCCTCCACTTT. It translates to CASSESGTENSPLHF.